This T cell receptor beta chain derives from a study of blood T cells in healthy people across ages. General study points: For the donors, CMV status was unknown and possibly confounded expanded clonotype changes. More naive CD4+ cells and higher diversity were found in long-lived than in aged donors.

The authors ran a second PCR of about 7 to 11 cycles using a sample-barcoded 5' primer and a J-beta primer mix. One entry per CDR3 protein results from TCRdb running MiXCR on the 5' RACE reads. The sample has 550,000 to 650,000 distinct CDR3 sequences, about 30% seen once. V shed 7 bases and J 5 bases; nucleotides not matched to a gene: 15. CDR1 and CDR2 (germline): DFQATT, SNEGSKA (reference sequence). This CDR3 contains 15 residues. This clonotype came up many times. What it binds is unknown. This sequence may be a read error, since a much larger clone differs from it by one base. The sequence was collected from a woman of 80 years or more in good health. The sample was blood. This sequence joins TRBV20-1 and TRBJ2-7, with 9 bases matching TRBD1. The CDR3 nucleotides read TGCAGTGTTGGGGAAGACCGGGACAGGGCCCACGAGCAGTACTTC. It yields the protein CSVGEDRDRAHEQYF.